What follows are 29 T cell receptor beta chains derived from one specimen sequenced in a study of blood T cell repertoires in COVID-19. Repertoires were generated with immunoSEQ multiplex PCR, while TCRdb's copy carries only in-frame clones and drops some. Among around 100,000 clones, more than 60% were seen once, and the ten largest hold more than 20%. The material sequenced was peripheral blood. The source is an older man with active or convalescent COVID-19.

The chain joins TRBV6-1 to TRBJ1-5; D perhaps matches TRBD1 (6 bases). CDR3 length: 18 amino acids. The V end lost 4 bases, the J end lost 0 bases, and 19 bases lay between the germline ends. Germline CDR1 and CDR2: MNHNS and SASEGT. As DNA, the CDR3 is TGTGCCAGCAGTGGACCCTGGAGTGGGGGCGATAGCAATCAGCCCCAGCATTTT. Protein sequence: CASSGPWSGGDSNQPQHF.

The rearrangement uses TRBV19 and TRBJ1-4; D gene uncertain. The V and J ends lost 5 bases and 0 bases respectively, with 10 bases between them. The CDR3 loop spans 15 amino acids. CDR1 is LNHDA and CDR2 is SQIVND in the germline V gene (reference sequence). CDR3 sequence reads: CASSPLGTTNEKLFF. The CDR3 DNA reads TGTGCCAGTAGTCCCCTCGGGACAACTAATGAAAAACTGTTTTTT. Using reference TRBV19 and TRBJ1-4 for the parts outside the CDR3, the full variable domain is DGGITQSPKYLFRKEGQNVTLSCEQNLNHDAMYWYRQDPGQGLRLIYYSQIVNDFQKGDIAEGYSVSREKKESFPLTVTSAQKNPTAFYLCASSPLGTTNEKLFFGSGTQLSVL.

The chain has TRBV6-2 or TRBV6-3 and TRBJ1-4, with TRBD1 matching over 10 bases. Per germline, CDR1 MNHEY and CDR2 SVGEGT. The CDR3 consists of 20 residues. The V gene end was trimmed by 1 base and the J gene end by 0 bases; junction bases not matched to a gene: 11. CDR3 sequence: CASSYYSPTGGQTTNEKLFF. The DNA of the CDR3 is TGTGCCAGCAGTTACTACAGTCCGACAGGGGGCCAAACAACTAATGAAAAACTGTTTTTT.

The V gene is TRBV7-9, the J gene TRBJ2-3, with TRBD1 matching 8 bases. The junction had 7 bases not matched to a gene; V was cut back by 6 bases and J by 2 bases. This CDR3 has 15 residues. The germline V gene encodes CDR1 SEHNR and CDR2 FQNEAQ (reference sequence). The CDR3 sequence is CASSTDRGATDTQYF. CDR3 nucleotides: TGTGCCAGCAGTACTGACAGGGGAGCCACAGATACGCAGTATTTT.

J is TRBJ2-5 and V is TRBV7-9; tentative D call: TRBD2 (6 bases). CDR1 and CDR2 from the germline V gene are SEHNR and FQNEAQ (reference sequence). There are 14 residues in the CDR3. Deletions cut 5 bases from V and 5 bases from J, with 15 bases between. The CDR3 is CASSPRRGGETQYF. The CDR3 bases are TGTGCCAGCAGCCCCCGGAGGGGTGGGGAGACCCAGTACTTC.

The chain couples TRBV5-1 to TRBJ1-3; D unresolved. V dropped 2 bases and J dropped 7 bases, with 16 bases sitting between them. The CDR3 runs to 15 residues. CDR1 and CDR2 (germline): SGHRS, YFSETQ. The CDR3 loop reads CASSFYGQFGNTIYF. CDR3 DNA: TGCGCCAGCAGCTTTTATGGCCAGTTCGGGAACACCATATATTTT.

The chain links TRBV3-1 (or the pseudogene TRBV3-2) to TRBJ2-1; TRBD1 matches at 10 bases. The CDR3 has 16 amino acids. V lost 4 bases to trimming and J lost 8 bases; unmatched junction nucleotides: 11. CDR1 and CDR2 from the germline V gene are LGHDT and YNNKEL (reference sequence). The CDR3 coding sequence is TGTGCCAGCAGCCTACCGGGACAGGGGCTGAGGCATGAGCAGTTCTTC. It translates to CASSLPGQGLRHEQFF.

The V call is TRBV4-2, the J call TRBJ2-7; D is possibly TRBD2 (6 bases). The CDR3 has 18 residues. The germline V gene encodes CDR1 LGHNA and CDR2 YNFKEQ. Trimming shortened V by 1 base and J by 2 bases, and 21 bases separated the two germline ends. DNA of the CDR3: TGTGCCAGCAGCCAAGGTCATGGTCGCGGGGAAACCACCTACGAGCAGTACTTC. It encodes CASSQGHGRGETTYEQYF.

The chain is built from TRBV21-1 and TRBJ1-2. TRBV21-1 counts as a pseudogene. The CDR3 length is 12 residues. The CDR3 DNA follows: TGTGCCAGCAACGGGGTAAGCTATGGCTACACCTTC. This sequence encodes CASNGVSYGYTF.

The V gene is TRBV7-2, the J gene TRBJ2-1; 9 bases align to TRBD1. The CDR3 totals 15 residues. The V gene's germline CDR1 is SGHTA and CDR2 FQGNSA. V gave up 6 bases and J gave up 7 bases; unmatched junction bases: 10. The DNA of the CDR3 is TGTGCCAGCAGTTATCGGACAGGGGAAGGGAATGAGCAGTTCTTC. Encoded protein: CASSYRTGEGNEQFF.

For the CDR3, the DNA is TGTGCCAGCAGTGCGATATACGACAGTTCGGAGAACACTGAAGCTTTCTTT. It translates to CASSAIYDSSENTEAFF. The rearrangement links TRBV2 to TRBJ1-1, with a possible D match to TRBD1 (5 bases). Germline loops: CDR1 SNHLY, CDR2 FYNNEI. The CDR3 spans 17 residues. V lost 4 bases and J 1 base, leaving 19 bases between the germline ends.

Only a few counts were recorded for this clone. This sequence joins TRBV7-6 and TRBJ2-3; TRBD2 matches 9 bases. V dropped 0 bases and J dropped 4; count of bases not matched to a gene: 5. The CDR3 runs to 16 residues. The germline V gene has CDR1 SGHVS and CDR2 FNYEAQ. The CDR3 bases are TGTGCCAGCAGCTTAGCAGCTAGCGGGAATGCAGATACGCAGTATTTT. Translation gives CASSLAASGNADTQYF.

The chain couples TRBV28 to TRBJ1-5; 10 bases map to TRBD1. Germline assignment: CDR1 MDHEN and CDR2 SYDVKM. J gave up 7 bases and V 5 bases, and 11 bases lay outside the gene matches. CDR3 size: 16 residues. CDR3 sequence reads: CASSDPVTGGRQPQHF. In nucleotides, the CDR3 is TGTGCCAGCAGTGATCCTGTGACAGGGGGCAGACAGCCCCAGCATTTT.

The chain recombines TRBV5-1 with TRBJ2-1; 11 bases match TRBD2. This CDR3 spans 20 amino acids. Per the germline V gene, CDR1 is SGHRS and CDR2 is YFSETQ. V dropped 1 base and J dropped 7; count of bases not matched to a gene: 19. The CDR3: CASSLLLAGGLRTTRNEQFF. CDR3 coding DNA: TGCGCCAGCAGCTTGTTGCTAGCGGGAGGCCTTCGAACAACTCGGAATGAGCAGTTCTTC.

V is TRBV9 and J is TRBJ2-2; 9 bases line up with TRBD1. Trimming at V came to 0 bases and at J to 8 bases, leaving 11 bases not matched to a gene. The length of the CDR3 is 17 residues. In germline, CDR1 is SGDLS, CDR2 YYNGEE. CDR3 nucleotides: TGTGCCAGCAGCGTAGCCGGGACAGGGTTTATTCTAGGGGAGCTGTTTTTT. This encodes CASSVAGTGFILGELFF. Full variable domain (outside the CDR3, taken from reference TRBV9 and TRBJ2-2): DSGVTQTPKHLITATGQRVTLRCSPRSGDLSVYWYQQSLDQGLQFLIQYYNGEERAKGNILERFSAQQFPDLHSELNLSSLELGDSALYFCASSVAGTGFILGELFFGEGSRLTVL.

V is TRBV5-1 and J is TRBJ2-3, with 8 nucleotides matching TRBD2. V shed 4 bases, J shed 0 bases, and the junction held 13 bases outside the gene matches. Germline CDR1 reads SGHRS; CDR2 reads YFSETQ. This CDR3 comprises 18 residues. For the CDR3, the DNA is TGCGCCAGCAGCCCGCGACTGGATGGACTAGCCAGCACAGATACGCAGTATTTT. Translated, it gives CASSPRLDGLASTDTQYF.

This clone has just one count. The chain employs TRBV5-1 and TRBJ1-2; 7 nucleotides line up with TRBD1. The ends lost 4 bases at V and 6 bases at J; junction bases unmatched: 6. Germline V lookup: CDR1 SGHRS, CDR2 YFSETQ. This CDR3 region has 13 residues. In nucleotides, the CDR3 is TGCGCCAGCAGCGAGACAGGGAAGGATGGCTACACCTTC. Its protein is CASSETGKDGYTF.

The chain uses TRBV6-5 and TRBJ2-7; the D is unclear. The V and J ends lost 6 bases and 2 bases respectively, with 14 bases between them. Germline V gene data show CDR1 as MNHEY and CDR2 as SVGAGI. CDR3 length: 14 residues. CDR3 residues: CASSDDGQAYEQYF. The CDR3 DNA is TGTGCCAGCAGCGACGACGGCCAGGCCTACGAGCAGTACTTC.

This clone was seen a single time. The rearrangement links TRBV7-2 to TRBJ2-5, with unresolved D. Germline lookup yields CDR1 SGHTA and CDR2 FQGNSA. V was trimmed by 5 bases and J by 2 bases, leaving 6 bases between them. The CDR3 is 12 residues long. CDR3 nucleotides: TGTGCCAGCAGCCTATTTCAAGAGACCCAGTACTTC. Its translation: CASSLFQETQYF.

This clone has a handful of counts. The rearrangement uses TRBV19 and TRBJ1-2; weak D call: TRBD1 (6 bases). There are 14 residues in the CDR3. V lost 3 bases, J lost 5 bases, and 13 bases lay in between. Germline CDR1 reads LNHDA; CDR2 reads SQIVND (reference sequence). Written as DNA, the CDR3 is TGTGCCAGTAGTATGAGGGGGATGGTATATGGCTACACCTTC. This gives the protein CASSMRGMVYGYTF.

This clone was detected only a few times. The chain combines TRBV7-9 with TRBJ1-1; D unclear. Germline CDR1 SEHNR, CDR2 FQNEAQ (reference sequence). V was clipped by 2 bases and J by 5 bases, with 9 bases between them. The CDR3 covers 13 residues. The chain's CDR3 is CASSLRGRTEAFF. The CDR3 coding sequence is TGTGCCAGCAGCTTAAGAGGGAGAACTGAAGCTTTCTTT.

The chain combines TRBV6-5 with TRBJ1-4, with 8 bases lining up with TRBD1. This CDR3 is built from 14 residues. Germline V gene data show CDR1 as MNHEY and CDR2 as SVGAGI. The J segment lost 8 bases and the V segment lost 5 bases, leaving 7 bases of the junction unmatched. The CDR3, as DNA: TGTGCCAGCAGTAACCAGGGGGCGGGGGAAAAACTGTTTTTT. Encoded protein: CASSNQGAGEKLFF.

The V call is TRBV9, the J call TRBJ2-3, with 8 bases that match TRBD1. This CDR3 is 15 amino acids long. Germline CDR1 and CDR2: SGDLS and YYNGEE. J was trimmed by 5 bases and V by 4 bases; bases with no gene match: 9. The DNA for the CDR3 is TGTGCCAGCAGCATCCGGACAGGGCCGGAAGATACGCAGTATTTT. Encoded protein: CASSIRTGPEDTQYF.

V gene TRBV10-3 combines with J gene TRBJ1-1; TRBD1 might be the D (5 bases). Germline-derived CDR1 and CDR2 are ENHRY and SYGVKD. V was cut by 7 bases and J by 0 bases, with 9 bases left in between. The CDR3 contains 13 residues. This chain's CDR3 is CAITYRMNTEAFF. In DNA form, the CDR3 reads TGTGCCATCACTTACAGGATGAACACTGAAGCTTTCTTT.

This chain links TRBV14 with TRBJ1-1; TRBD1 is a possible D gene (5 bases). The V gene lost 5 bases and the J gene lost 4 bases, with 14 bases spanning the gap. The CDR3 spans 14 residues. The germline CDR1 and CDR2 sequences are SGHDN and FVKESK. CDR3 DNA sequence: TGTGCCAGCAGCTATACCGGCGGGGGCACTGAAGCTTTCTTT. Its protein product is CASSYTGGGTEAFF.

This chain links TRBV30 with TRBJ2-1, with TRBD2 identical over 11 bases. Germline-derived CDR1 and CDR2 are GTSNPN and SVGIG (reference sequence). The ends lost 5 bases at V and 4 bases at J; junction bases unmatched: 7. The CDR3 is 15 residues long. DNA of the CDR3: TGTGCCTGGCACACTAGCGGGAGAATTTACAATGAGCAGTTCTTC. Translated, it gives CAWHTSGRIYNEQFF.

This sequence joins TRBV18 and TRBJ2-7; D may be TRBD1 (5 bases). The CDR3 consists of 14 residues. The V end lost 2 bases, the J end lost 7 bases, and 15 bases lay between the germline ends. CDR1 and CDR2 (germline): KGHSH, LQKENI. The CDR3 loop reads CASSPAVGDREQYF. DNA for the CDR3: TGTGCCAGCTCACCAGCTGTAGGGGATAGGGAGCAGTACTTC.

A few counts support this clone. This chain joins TRBV19 and TRBJ1-2; possible D gene TRBD1, 6 bases. This CDR3 is 18 amino acids long. V was pared by 3 bases and J by 2 bases, with 22 bases between. CDR1 is LNHDA and CDR2 is SQIVND in the germline V gene (reference sequence). This chain's CDR3 is CASSMRWGREILNYGYTF. The CDR3 DNA sequence: TGTGCCAGTAGTATGAGGTGGGGGCGCGAGATTTTAAACTATGGCTACACCTTC.

The V gene is TRBV2, the J gene TRBJ1-1; TRBD1 might be the D (5 bases). V lost 11 bases and J 1 base, leaving 14 bases between the germline ends. The CDR3 loop spans 13 amino acids. CDR1 and CDR2 from the germline V gene are SNHLY and FYNNEI. The CDR3 DNA sequence: TGTGCCGGACTACAGGTTGGGAACACTGAAGCTTTCTTT. This gives the protein CAGLQVGNTEAFF.